This T cell receptor (beta chain) was sequenced in a study of blood T cells in healthy people across ages. Primers used in a second PCR of roughly 7 to 12 cycles were a sample-barcoded 5' primer and a J-beta primer mix. Every sample returned 2.5 million or more CDR3-containing paired-end reads. MiXCR was run by TCRdb on the 5' RACE reads, yielding one entry per CDR3 protein. The sample includes approximately 1.5 million distinct CDR3 sequences, roughly 43% of them seen just once. On this clonotype: Its antigen is unidentified.

Per-sample PBMC isolation yielded at least 6.5 million cells. Samples each yielded at least 5 micrograms of total RNA. This CDR3 spans 15 amino acids. CDR1 is SQVTM and CDR2 is ANQGSEA in the germline V gene. Germline trimming cut 4 bases from V and 1 base from J; bases unmatched to any gene: 5. Study outcomes and limitations: Long-lived donors exceeded aged donors in naive CD4+ cells and diversity.

Input material: blood. J is TRBJ2-3 and V is TRBV29-1, with 10 positions matching TRBD2. The TCR originated in a woman under 30 in good health. CDR3 in DNA: TGCAGCGTTGTCCGGCTAGCGGGAGGCACAGATACGCAGTATTTT. This translates into CSVVRLAGGTDTQYF.